This T cell receptor (beta chain) was captured in a study of blood T cell repertoires in COVID-19 (dated by TCRdb to the early 2020s). A note on the overall study: Samples from collaborators originated in the United States, Italy and Spain and spanned both the acute and convalescent phases of COVID-19. The material from the prospective study consisted of cDNA or gDNA derived from T cells, B-cell-depleted T cells, or PBMCs. Subjects who had been exposed to COVID-19, were actively infected with it, or had recovered from it provided the deeply sampled blood TCRbeta repertoires that made up the dataset. A freely available public database, intended as a resource for researchers studying the immune response to SARS-CoV-2, is where the repertoires were released. The samples were drawn from two sources: the first 160 participants of the ongoing ImmuneRACE study, and fewer than 1,500 subjects contributed by 6 global collaborators. Sample metadata almost always included a de-identified subject ID, COVID-19 status, age in years and sex. Where HLA class I and class II types were available, the types were taken from metadata supplied by the sample provider, not from assay-based typing. Overall study results and their limits: The quantity of clinical and demographic metadata differed by source and by participant and was supplied without curation.

The cysteine opens and the phenylalanine closes a CDR3 of 15 amino acids. Just CDR3 DNA is preserved here, 45 bases in frame from base 1. CDR1 is given as SNHLY and CDR2 as FYNNEI, both from the germline V gene. V is reduced by 4 bases and J by 0 bases, leaving a spacing of 11 bases between them. As regards this clone: It has no known antigen specificity. Base qualities are not recorded, but no much larger clone differs from it by a single base.

Participants in the prospective study were aged roughly 18 to 95 years, lived in about two dozen United States geographic areas, and enrolled through a virtual design. In the prospective study, cohorts were assigned on the basis of participant-reported clinical history obtained from a screening survey and a study questionnaire. Recovered participants in ImmuneRACE Cohort 3 were defined as having two consecutive negative NP/OP PCR tests, clearance from a healthcare professional, or resolution of symptoms. Mobile phlebotomists in the prospective study collected whole blood, serum and a nasopharyngeal or oropharyngeal swab from every participant. Additional blood draws and questionnaires over an approximately two-month period could optionally be provided by prospective study participants. Prospective study blood samples were shipped either frozen or at room temperature before DNA extraction. The immunoSEQ Assay, a bias-controlled multiplex PCR, was used to amplify TCRbeta CDR3 regions from genomic DNA. The authors' analysis ran thus. Nucleated cell counts per sample were estimated from amplification of reference gene primers within the assay. Sequence reads were collapsed and filtered to measure the absolute abundance of every unique TCRbeta CDR3 rearrangement. For each sample, productive Simpson clonality was calculated as the square root of Simpson's diversity index over productive rearrangements. The clones in this table, taken by TCRdb from immuneACCESS, are in-frame only. Not every clone is retained; where verified, under half of the shortfall comes from an unresolved V gene, and the cause of the rest is unknown. V and J calls and clone size are given by that table; D and trimming were obtained from the DNA. The sample table holds around 58,000 clones, of which 88% were seen once. Roughly a tenth of the sample lies in the top ten.

The source is a woman between 40 and 50 years old who had recovered from COVID-19. What was sequenced was PBMCs or T cells enriched from blood (not recorded which). The rearrangement joined TRBV2 to TRBJ2-3; the D gene is perhaps TRBD2, from 6 matching bases. The DNA reads TGTGCCAGCAGTGTTTACGGGGGAAGCACAGATACGCAGTATTTT. This is translated as CASSVYGGSTDTQYF.